This entry is about one T cell receptor beta chain. This specimen belongs to a study of shared clonotypes between healthy human individuals. The data were produced by immunoSEQ multiplex PCR, yet TCRdb's version contains in-frame clones alone and is incomplete. Of over a million clones listed, roughly 97% were seen once; the top ten hold approximately 1.2%. This clonotype originated in a man younger than 45 in good health. The specimen was naive CD4+ T cells sorted from blood. Subset of the sample: CD45RA+ positively selected.

CDR3 sequence reads: CASSRPGDIQYF. For the CDR3, the DNA is TGTGCCAGCAGTCGACCTGGGGACATTCAGTACTTC. The chain combines TRBV11-3 with TRBJ2-4; D not resolved. The ends were cut back, 6 bases at V and 8 bases at J, with 11 bases in the middle. Germline V lookup: CDR1 SGHNT, CDR2 YENEEA. The CDR3 runs to 12 residues. Based on the CDR3 plus reference TRBV11-3 and TRBJ2-4, the full variable domain is EAGVVQSPRYKIIEKKQPVAFWCNPISGHNTLYWYLQNLGQGPELLIRYENEEAVDDSQLPKDRFSAERLKGVDSTLKIQPAELGDSAVYLCASSRPGDIQYFGAGTRLSVL.